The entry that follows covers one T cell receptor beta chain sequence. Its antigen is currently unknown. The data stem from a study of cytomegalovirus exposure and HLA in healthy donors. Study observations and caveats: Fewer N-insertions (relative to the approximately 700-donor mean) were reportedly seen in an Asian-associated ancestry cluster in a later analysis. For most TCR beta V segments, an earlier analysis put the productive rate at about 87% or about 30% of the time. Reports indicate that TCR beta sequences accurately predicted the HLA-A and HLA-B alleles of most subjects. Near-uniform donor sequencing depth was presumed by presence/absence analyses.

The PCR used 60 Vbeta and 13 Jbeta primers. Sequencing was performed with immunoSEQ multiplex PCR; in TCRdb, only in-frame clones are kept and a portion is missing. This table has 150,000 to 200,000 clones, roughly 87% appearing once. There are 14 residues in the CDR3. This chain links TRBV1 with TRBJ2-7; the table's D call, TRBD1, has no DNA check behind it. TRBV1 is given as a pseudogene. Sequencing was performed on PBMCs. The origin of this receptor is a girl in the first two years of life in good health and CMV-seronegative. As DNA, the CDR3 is TGCACCAGCATCCTGACAGGGCTCCCCTACGAGCAGTACTTC. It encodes CTSILTGLPYEQYF.